Below are 15 T cell receptor beta chains sequenced from a single sample in a study of response to subunit inactivated influenza vaccine. TCRdb analysed the RT-PCR reads with MiXCR anew, one entry per CDR3 protein. The table includes roughly 710,000 distinct CDR3 sequences, approximately 14% detected once. The sample was PBMCs from blood, taken 14 to 15 days before vaccination. The source is a man aged 50 to 59 who received an inactivated influenza vaccine.

This clonotype showed up just a few times. The chain joins TRBV6-2 or TRBV6-3 to TRBJ2-5; the D gene is possibly TRBD1 (6 bases). Germline V gives CDR1 MNHEY, CDR2 SVGEGT. The germline V and J ends were trimmed by 2 bases and 5 bases, with 15 bases remaining between them. The CDR3 extends over 15 amino acids. DNA of the CDR3: TGTGCCAGCAGTTACCCATATGGACAGAGTGAGACCCAGTACTTC. It specifies CASSYPYGQSETQYF.

The table lists this clonotype with a few counts. The V gene is TRBV7-2, the J gene TRBJ2-3; the D is unclear. V lost 5 bases and J lost 0, with 15 bases in between. The CDR3 is 16 amino acids. CDR1 and CDR2 from the germline V gene are SGHTA and FQGNSA. The CDR3 DNA reads TGTGCCAGCAGCAGACCCCCTACTCCTAGCACAGATACGCAGTATTTT. The encoded protein is CASSRPPTPSTDTQYF. The whole variable domain, remainder taken from reference TRBV7-2 and TRBJ2-3, is GAGVSQSPSNKVTEKGKDVELRCDPISGHTALYWYRQSLGQGLEFLIYFQGNSAPDKSGLPSDRFSAERTGGSVSTLTIQRTQQEDSAVYLCASSRPPTPSTDTQYFGPGTRLTVL.

This rearrangement joins TRBV20-1 to TRBJ2-7; 10 bases line up with TRBD2. The V segment lost 0 bases and the J segment 4 bases; nucleotides outside the gene matches: 9. Germline V gene data show CDR1 as DFQATT and CDR2 as SNEGSKA (reference sequence). The CDR3 sequence is 16 residues long. The CDR3 loop reads CSARDRSTSGVYEQYF. CDR3 nucleotide sequence: TGCAGTGCTAGAGATCGGTCCACTAGCGGGGTTTACGAGCAGTACTTC.

This chain connects TRBV30 to TRBJ2-5; 9 bases align to TRBD1. This CDR3 comprises 14 residues. CDR1 GTSNPN and CDR2 SVGIG come from the germline V gene (reference sequence). The J segment lost 5 bases and the V segment lost 2 bases, leaving 6 bases of the junction unmatched. CDR3 sequence (DNA): TGTGCCTGGAGTTTACGGGACAGGGTTGAGACCCAGTACTTC. This encodes CAWSLRDRVETQYF.

This clonotype was detected many times. This sequence joins TRBV29-1 and TRBJ2-3; D gene uncertain. The germline V gene has CDR1 SQVTM and CDR2 ANQGSEA. Trimming removed 2 bases at V and 2 bases at J, with 11 bases between. The CDR3 is 14 amino acids. For the CDR3, the DNA is TGCAGCGTTGAATACCCTGATTCCACAGATACGCAGTATTTT. It specifies CSVEYPDSTDTQYF.

The chain combines TRBV5-6 with TRBJ1-1, with D tentatively TRBD1 (6 bases). With 1 base removed from V and 2 bases from J, the gap between germline ends came to 12 bases. Germline V gene data show CDR1 as SGHDT and CDR2 as YYEEEE. The length of the CDR3 is 15 residues. CDR3 DNA: TGTGCCAGCAGCTTGCCTCAGGGGATTAACACTGAAGCTTTCTTT. Protein: CASSLPQGINTEAFF. Based on the CDR3 plus reference TRBV5-6 and TRBJ1-1, the full variable domain is DAGVTQSPTHLIKTRGQQVTLRCSPKSGHDTVSWYQQALGQGPQFIFQYYEEEERQRGNFPDRFSGHQFPNYSSELNVNALLLGDSALYLCASSLPQGINTEAFFGQGTRLTVV.

This clonotype was recorded a few times. The chain has TRBV7-8 and TRBJ2-1; D is unclear. The CDR3 totals 15 residues. Germline CDR1 reads SGHVS; CDR2 reads FQNEAQ. V was shortened by 8 bases and J by 4 bases, with 18 bases between the two germline ends. CDR3 sequence (DNA): TGTGCCAGCGGACCGACACATCTCTCTTACAATGAGCAGTTCTTC. Translation gives CASGPTHLSYNEQFF. The entire variable domain, with the rest obtained from reference TRBV7-8 and TRBJ2-1, is as follows: GAGVSQSPRYKVAKRGQDVALRCDPISGHVSLFWYQQALGQGPEFLTYFQNEAQLDKSGLPSDRFFAERPEGSVSTLKIQRTQQEDSAVYLCASGPTHLSYNEQFFGPGTRLTVL.

The J gene is TRBJ2-3, the V gene TRBV6-2 or TRBV6-3, with no clear D. The length of the CDR3 is 14 residues. Germline CDR1 and CDR2: MNHEY and SVGEGT. Trimming pared 6 bases from V and 4 bases from J, leaving 14 bases between. CDR3 sequence (DNA): TGTGCCAGCAGCCTAGGTAGGACCGCAGATACGCAGTATTTT. Translation gives CASSLGRTADTQYF.

At least ten counts were recorded for this clonotype. V and J are TRBV29-1 and TRBJ2-5; the D is unclear. Germline CDR1 is SQVTM and CDR2 is ANQGSEA. This CDR3 has 11 residues. Trimming left V 7 bases short and J 3 bases short, with 9 bases between. CDR3: CSAWTEETQYF. The DNA of the CDR3 is TGCAGCGCTTGGACCGAAGAGACCCAGTACTTC.

This chain uses TRBV6-5 with TRBJ1-2; D not resolved. Per germline, CDR1 MNHEY and CDR2 SVGAGI. CDR3 size: 16 residues. Trimming pared 0 bases from V and 2 bases from J, leaving 13 bases between. CDR3 loop: CASSYSNEIRNYGYTF. CDR3 nucleotide sequence: TGTGCCAGCAGTTACTCGAATGAAATCCGAAACTATGGCTACACCTTC.

In this sample, this clonotype turned up many times. This chain joins TRBV18 and TRBJ1-3; the match to TRBD1 covers 7 bases. CDR3 size: 14 residues. The V and J ends lost 4 bases and 3 bases, in that order; junction bases with no gene match: 3. Looked up from germline, CDR1 is KGHSH and CDR2 is LQKENI. CDR3 sequence (DNA): TGTGCCAGCTCACTAGACAGGGATGGAAACACCATATATTTT. It translates to CASSLDRDGNTIYF.

This clonotype appeared many times. The chain uses TRBV4-1 and TRBJ2-7; weak D call: TRBD2 (6 bases). The CDR3 consists of 17 residues. The V end lost 3 bases, the J end lost 0 bases, and 18 bases lay between the germline ends. The V gene's germline CDR1 is MGHRA and CDR2 YSYEKL. The CDR3 DNA reads as TGCGCCAGCAGCCATCCTCGCGGGACTCTAGCCTCCTACGAGCAGTACTTC. Amino acid sequence: CASSHPRGTLASYEQYF.

A remark on this clonotype: A clone one base away is much larger, so this may be a read error. The chain has TRBV29-1 and TRBJ2-7, with D possibly matching TRBD2 (6 bases). The germline CDR1 and CDR2 sequences are SQVTM and ANQGSEA. The CDR3 consists of 17 residues. Trimming shortened V by 6 bases and J by 2 bases, and 26 bases separated the two germline ends. The CDR3 region is CSVPGGKSAGNTYEQYF. The CDR3 region has the DNA TGCAGCGTCCCTGGGGGGAAATCGGCGGGGAACACCTACGAGCAGTACTTC.

The gene calls are TRBV2 and TRBJ1-5; D is undetermined. Germline V gene lookup returns CDR1 SNHLY and CDR2 FYNNEI. Between the trimmed V and J ends, which lost 7 bases and 2 bases, there was a span of 15 bases. The CDR3 loop spans 15 amino acids. Here the CDR3 DNA reads TGTGCCAGCACCCTAGAAGGGTCCCGCAATCAGCCCCAGCATTTT. Its translation is CASTLEGSRNQPQHF.

The rearrangement links TRBV29-1 to TRBJ2-6; D unclear. The CDR3 sequence is 14 residues long. Deletions cut 5 bases from V and 2 bases from J, with 10 bases between. Per germline, CDR1 SQVTM and CDR2 ANQGSEA. CDR3 residues: CSVSDGAGANVLTF. CDR3 bases: TGCAGCGTTTCGGACGGAGCTGGGGCCAACGTCCTGACTTTC.